The 6 T cell receptor beta chains given below trace back to one sample, sequenced in a study of blood T cell repertoires in COVID-19. Clones were read by immunoSEQ multiplex PCR, and TCRdb kept only the in-frame ones, dropping some. This table holds a few hundred thousand clones, 87% found once. Input material: peripheral blood. The receptors were gathered from a man aged 50 or older with active or convalescent COVID-19.

In nucleotides, the CDR3 is TGTGCCAGCAGTCAGACAGGGTTGGTTGGCTACACCTTC. It yields the protein CASSQTGLVGYTF. The chain employs TRBV6-2 or TRBV6-3 and TRBJ1-2; TRBD1 aligns across 7 bases. The CDR3 runs to 13 residues. Germline V gene sequence: CDR1 MNHEY, CDR2 SVGEGT. Unmatched junction bases numbered 7, after V lost 5 bases and J lost 7 bases.

The rearrangement joins TRBV19 to TRBJ1-6; possible D gene TRBD1, 6 bases. Germline lookup yields CDR1 LNHDA and CDR2 SQIVND (reference sequence). The CDR3 spans 15 residues. V lost 6 bases to trimming and J lost 3 bases, with 12 bases between them. CDR3 nucleotide sequence: TGTGCCAGTAGCATGGGACACATCTATAATTCACCCCTCCACTTT. This gives the protein CASSMGHIYNSPLHF.

This rearrangement joins TRBV20-1 to TRBJ1-1; 7 bases match TRBD1. The CDR3 has 10 amino acids. Germline V lookup: CDR1 DFQATT, CDR2 SNEGSKA (reference sequence). V was pared by 6 bases and J by 11 bases, with 6 bases of the junction left unmatched. CDR3 loop: CSAETGSAFF. Here the CDR3 DNA reads TGCAGTGCCGAGACAGGGAGCGCTTTCTTT.

This clone was recorded only once. An end of the junction differs from the germline gene, which may be a read error. The V call is TRBV6-5, the J call TRBJ1-2; 9 bases agree with TRBD1. CDR1 is MNHEY and CDR2 is SVGAGI in the germline V gene. This CDR3 has 13 residues. CDR3: CASSYEGQGIIFF. The DNA for the CDR3 is TGTGCCAGCAGTTACGAAGGACAGGGGATCATCTTCTTC.

The rearrangement uses TRBV20-1 and TRBJ2-7; no clear D gene. This CDR3 contains 13 residues. Trimming pared 3 bases from V and 4 bases from J, leaving 13 bases between. In germline, CDR1 is DFQATT, CDR2 SNEGSKA (reference sequence). This chain's CDR3 is CSASPEPVYEQYF. The CDR3 DNA reads as TGCAGTGCTAGTCCCGAGCCCGTTTACGAGCAGTACTTC.

The rearrangement links TRBV2 to TRBJ1-1; 7 nucleotides align to TRBD1. The CDR3 sequence is 13 residues long. Per germline, CDR1 SNHLY and CDR2 FYNNEI. V lost 4 bases, J lost 7 bases, and 6 bases stayed unmatched. The CDR3 region is CASSGGQFVEAFF. The CDR3 coding sequence is TGTGCCAGCAGTGGGGGACAGTTTGTTGAAGCTTTCTTT.